Reported below is one T cell receptor beta chain. Its antigen is still unknown. Base qualities are not recorded, but no much larger clone differs from it by a single base. This entry comes from a study of chemoradiotherapy in HPV16-positive cancers (dated 2022 in TCRdb). As for the study more broadly: Candidate HPV-specific T-cell clones and common TCR motifs were defined through functional T-cell assays on cells from a couple of HPV16-positive patients. The candidate HPV-specific TCRs and motifs were subsequently tracked in TCR repertoires obtained from fewer than 95 patients with HPV-related cancers. The study asked whether T-cell immunity to the HPV oncoproteins E6 and E7 changes during chemoradiotherapy and whether this immunity affects survival.

The germline V gene supplies CDR1 SGHDT and CDR2 YYEEEE. V is shortened by 0 bases, J by 3 bases, and the region joining them spans 10 bases. Measured from the cysteine to the phenylalanine, the CDR3 is 14 residues long. Just the 42-base CDR3 DNA is kept, in frame starting at base 1. Repertoires were sampled repeatedly over the course of chemoradiotherapy, so clonal expansion could be followed in the tumor microenvironment. Broader findings and caveats from the paper: The survival association was reported for HPV16-positive patients, and the functional definition of HPV-specific T cells was derived from only a couple of HPV16-positive patients. Among HPV16-positive patients, expansion of HPV-responsive T cells during chemoradiotherapy was associated with better recurrence-free survival. Expansion of candidate HPV-specific clones and E7-related TCR motifs was observed in the tumor microenvironment during treatment, whereas no such expansion was observed for non-HPV-specific T cells.

Library preparation used the immunoSEQ multiplex PCR assay. TCRdb obtained this table from immuneACCESS and retained in-frame rearrangements with V and J assigned. These tables miss some clones; where compared with another copy, unresolved V genes account for less than half of the shortfall, and the remainder is unexplained. The table for this sample lists about 5,200 clones; around 70% of them were counted only once. In total, the top ten clones hold over 7.5% of the sample. Sample: tumor tissue, taken from a patient who underwent chemoradiotherapy. This TCR derives from a human donor with HPV-associated anogenital cancer. The chain was built from TRBV5-6 and TRBJ2-7; no D segment can be confidently identified. The sequenced DNA: TGTGCCAGCAGCTTGGCCGGCAGCATCTACGAGCAGTACTTC. This gives the protein CASSLAGSIYEQYF.